This T cell receptor beta chain was profiled in a study of radiotherapy plus CTLA-4 blockade in lung cancer. Study in general: Disease control reached 31%, with objective responses in approximately 17%.

Clones were read by immunoSEQ multiplex PCR, and TCRdb kept only the in-frame ones, dropping some. The table has over 30,000 clones, more than 70% seen once. The CDR3 has 16 amino acids. Germline trimming cut 0 bases from V and 4 bases from J; bases unmatched to any gene: 6. CDR1 is SGHDN, CDR2 FVKESK, per germline. In chemo-refractory metastatic non-small-cell lung cancer, patients got ipilimumab CTLA-4 blockade together with focal radiation. On this clone itself: Its specificity is not known.

Study findings and constraints: There was expansion of tumor-derived TCR clones in blood after radiotherapy plus ipilimumab.

This TCR was sampled from a human donor with non-small cell lung cancer that progressed on radiotherapy plus ipilimumab. Sequenced here: peripheral blood, sampled from a patient treated with radiotherapy plus ipilimumab. This sequence joins TRBV14 and TRBJ2-1; 7 nucleotides agree with TRBD1. The DNA of the CDR3 is TGTGCCAGCAGCCAAGATAGGGGACAGTTATACAATGAGCAGTTCTTC. Protein: CASSQDRGQLYNEQFF.